This entry lists 18 T cell receptor beta chains sequenced from one sample in a study of Ad26.COV2.S vaccination and SARS-CoV-2 variants. Sample treatment: some 19 received Ad26.COV2.S at low or high dose, single or two shots; five or six received placebo; per-sample allocation not given. The samples date from day 63 after the first vaccine or placebo injection. Generated by immunoSEQ multiplex PCR, the TCRdb table keeps only in-frame clones and is missing some. The data contain around 300,000 clones, 88% of them singletons. Sequenced here: peripheral blood, sampled in a trial of Ad26.COV2.S vaccine versus placebo. These receptors were collected from a person aged 18-65 years who received the Ad26.COV2.S COVID-19 vaccine or a placebo.

The chain employs TRBV7-2 and TRBJ1-3; D is possibly TRBD1 (5 bases). Germline V CDR1 and CDR2: SGHTA, FQGNSA. The CDR3 is 15 amino acids. V was trimmed by 4 bases and J by 0 bases, leaving 10 bases between them. In DNA form, the CDR3 reads TGTGCCAGCAGCTGGGGGAGATTCTCTGGAAACACCATATATTTT. Protein: CASSWGRFSGNTIYF.

Only one count was recorded for this clone. The chain couples TRBV2 to TRBJ1-3; D unresolved. CDR3 length equals 15 residues. The V gene lost 4 bases and the J gene lost 4 bases, with 14 bases spanning the gap. Germline values: CDR1 SNHLY, CDR2 FYNNEI. CDR3 DNA: TGTGCCAGCAGTGCGTACGAGAGGGTGGGAAACACCATATATTTT. Protein product: CASSAYERVGNTIYF.

The chain has TRBV6-6 and TRBJ1-3; TRBD1 might be the D (5 bases). Trimming removed 8 bases from V and 4 bases from J, with 15 bases in between. The CDR3 spans 14 residues. The germline CDR1 and CDR2 sequences are MNHNY and SVGAGI (reference sequence). The CDR3 bases are TGTGCCAGCTTGAGTGGGACCCAGGGAAACACCATATATTTT. It is translated as CASLSGTQGNTIYF.

The chain carries TRBV5-1 and TRBJ1-1; the D gene is possibly TRBD1 (6 bases). Per germline, CDR1 SGHRS and CDR2 YFSETQ. This CDR3 comprises 16 residues. The ends were cut back, 4 bases at V and 2 bases at J, with 18 bases in the middle. DNA for the CDR3: TGCGCCAGCAGCACCCGGGGGAGGACAGATAACACTGAAGCTTTCTTT. It specifies CASSTRGRTDNTEAFF.

The J gene is TRBJ2-1, the V gene TRBV5-1, with D tentatively TRBD2 (5 bases). This CDR3 is built from 15 residues. V was trimmed by 2 bases and J by 0 bases, leaving 9 bases between them. Germline loops: CDR1 SGHRS, CDR2 YFSETQ. CDR3 loop: CASSLRRSSYNEQFF. CDR3 coding DNA: TGCGCCAGCAGCTTAAGGAGGAGCTCCTACAATGAGCAGTTCTTC.

This sequence joins TRBV19 and TRBJ2-7; D is unclear. With 5 bases removed from V and 3 bases from J, the gap between germline ends came to 20 bases. The germline gives CDR1 LNHDA, CDR2 SQIVND (reference sequence). The CDR3 spans 16 residues. For the CDR3, the DNA is TGTGCCAGTAGTCCACTTTTAGTGCAGTCCAGCTACGAGCAGTACTTC. This sequence encodes CASSPLLVQSSYEQYF.

This clone was observed at least ten times. The V gene is TRBV5-5, the J gene TRBJ1-2; D is undetermined. CDR3 size: 13 residues. The V gene lost 6 bases and the J gene lost 5 bases, with 14 bases spanning the gap. Germline lookup yields CDR1 SGHKS and CDR2 YYEKEE (reference sequence). As DNA, the CDR3 is TGTGCCAGCACCCCGGACGGACCATATGGCTACACCTTC. As protein: CASTPDGPYGYTF.

This chain joins TRBV9 and TRBJ1-4; possibly TRBD1 for D (6 bases). V was trimmed by 4 bases and J by 5 bases, leaving 15 bases between them. The CDR3 runs to 15 residues. Germline values: CDR1 SGDLS, CDR2 YYNGEE. For the CDR3, the DNA is TGTGCCAGCAGCCCCTCTGGGACATCGAATGAAAAACTGTTTTTT. This encodes CASSPSGTSNEKLFF.

This chain uses TRBV7-2 with TRBJ1-1, with 7 bases identical to TRBD1. V lost 4 bases and J lost 4; bases outside the gene matches: 6. The CDR3 has 14 residues. Germline V CDR1 and CDR2: SGHTA, FQGNSA. The CDR3 spells CASSSRTGSTEAFF. The CDR3 bases are TGTGCCAGCAGCTCGAGGACAGGCTCCACTGAAGCTTTCTTT.

A few counts support this clone. Other DNA sequences in this sample translate to the same CDR3. The gene calls are TRBV4-3 and TRBJ1-2; possible D gene TRBD1, 6 bases. This CDR3 contains 15 residues. The ends were cut back, 0 bases at V and 5 bases at J, with 13 bases in the middle. The germline CDR1 and CDR2 sequences are LGHNA and YSLEER. The DNA of the CDR3 is TGCGCCAGCAGCCAAGACAGGGGCCGGGGGTATGGCTACACCTTC. It translates to CASSQDRGRGYGYTF.

The rearrangement links TRBV6-6 to TRBJ2-6; D not certain. Trimming took 7 bases from V and 2 from J, leaving 6 bases between them. CDR1 and CDR2 (germline): MNHNY, SVGAGI (reference sequence). The CDR3 extends over 13 amino acids. CDR3 DNA: TGTGCCAGCATCTTGGCTGGGGCCAACGTCCTGACTTTC. Translated: CASILAGANVLTF.

CDR3 DNA: TGTGCCAGCAGGCTCGAGGGATATAGCAATCAGCCCCAGCATTTT. Translated: CASRLEGYSNQPQHF. The chain is built from TRBV2 and TRBJ1-5, with D uncertain. The V end lost 6 bases, the J end lost 0 bases, and 12 bases lay between the germline ends. Germline assignment: CDR1 SNHLY and CDR2 FYNNEI. The length of the CDR3 is 15 residues.

The V call is TRBV6-5, the J call TRBJ1-1; tentative D call: TRBD1 (5 bases). The CDR3 loop spans 16 amino acids. Looked up from germline, CDR1 is MNHEY and CDR2 is SVGAGI. Trimming took off 4 bases at V and 1 base at J, with 16 bases between the two ends. The DNA of the CDR3 is TGTGCCAGCAGTTCCCTGGGGAGGGGCGGGAACACTGAAGCTTTCTTT. Translated, it gives CASSSLGRGGNTEAFF.

This clone was counted between two and nine times. The rearrangement joins TRBV6-5 to TRBJ2-1; the match to TRBD2 covers 8 bases. After removal of 0 bases from V and 16 bases from J, the junction contained 5 bases not matched to a gene. Germline V lookup: CDR1 MNHEY, CDR2 SVGAGI. The CDR3 consists of 12 residues. The CDR3 DNA follows: TGTGCCAGCAGTTACTCCGGGACTAGGATTTTCTTC. Translation gives CASSYSGTRIFF.

The chain employs TRBV7-2 and TRBJ1-1; D remains ambiguous. Germline assignment: CDR1 SGHTA and CDR2 FQGNSA. The CDR3 has 14 residues. V was cut by 0 bases and J by 4 bases, with 9 bases left in between. CDR3: CASSLALGSTEAFF. The CDR3 DNA reads as TGTGCCAGCAGCTTAGCGCTGGGGAGCACTGAAGCTTTCTTT.

The chain couples TRBV6-5 to TRBJ2-5, with TRBD2 identical over 8 bases. V lost 3 bases and J lost 4; bases outside the gene matches: 7. The CDR3 runs 15 residues. Looked up from germline, CDR1 is MNHEY and CDR2 is SVGAGI. Written as DNA, the CDR3 is TGTGCCAGCAGTTATCGAGCGGGGGCGGGAGAGACCCAGTACTTC. As protein: CASSYRAGAGETQYF.

CDR3 loop: CASSSDSGGNQPQHF. In DNA, the CDR3 is TGCGCCAGCAGCTCCGACTCCGGAGGCAATCAGCCCCAGCATTTT. This rearrangement joins TRBV5-1 to TRBJ1-5; no definite D call. Trimming took off 3 bases at V and 2 bases at J, with 12 bases between the two ends. This CDR3 is 15 amino acids long. Germline CDR1 and CDR2: SGHRS and YFSETQ. Together with reference TRBV5-1 and TRBJ1-5, the CDR3 gives the full variable domain: KAGVTQTPRYLIKTRGQQVTLSCSPISGHRSVSWYQQTPGQGLQFLFEYFSETQRNKGNFPGRFSGRQFSNSRSEMNVSTLELGDSALYLCASSSDSGGNQPQHFGDGTRLSIL.

The chain joins TRBV9 to TRBJ2-2; maybe TRBD2 (5 bases). This CDR3 spans 15 amino acids. Germline values: CDR1 SGDLS, CDR2 YYNGEE. The V gene lost 4 bases and the J gene lost 7 bases, with 17 bases spanning the gap. The CDR3 DNA sequence: TGTGCCAGCAGCCCCCAATCCGGGGTCATCGGGGAGCTGTTTTTT. Translating it yields CASSPQSGVIGELFF.